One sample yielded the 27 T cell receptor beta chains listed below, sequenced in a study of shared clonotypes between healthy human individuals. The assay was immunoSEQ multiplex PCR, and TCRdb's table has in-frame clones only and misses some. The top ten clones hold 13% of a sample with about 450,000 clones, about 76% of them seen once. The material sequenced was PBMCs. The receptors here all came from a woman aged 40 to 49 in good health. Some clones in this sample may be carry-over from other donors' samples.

The CDR3 bases are TGTGCCAGCAGTGAAGTTGGAGGGGGGAGTAGCGAGACCCAGTACTTC. Its translation: CASSEVGGGSSETQYF. This chain links TRBV2 with TRBJ2-5; D is tentatively TRBD1 or TRBD2 (6 bases each). The CDR3 has 16 residues. Between the trimmed V and J ends, which lost 1 base and 5 bases, there was a span of 17 bases. CDR1 SNHLY and CDR2 FYNNEI come from the germline V gene. Combining the CDR3 with reference TRBV2 and TRBJ2-5 gives the whole variable domain EPEVTQTPSHQVTQMGQEVILRCVPISNHLYFYWYRQILGQKVEFLVSFYNNEISEKSEIFDDQFSVERPDGSNFTLKIRSTKLEDSAMYFCASSEVGGGSSETQYFGPGTRLLVL.

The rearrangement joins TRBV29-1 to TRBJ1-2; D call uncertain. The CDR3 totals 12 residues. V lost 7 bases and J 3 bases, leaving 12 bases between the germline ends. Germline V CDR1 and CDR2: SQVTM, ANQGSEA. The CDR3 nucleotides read TGCAGCGATACCTTGGGGTACTATGGCTACACCTTC. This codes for CSDTLGYYGYTF. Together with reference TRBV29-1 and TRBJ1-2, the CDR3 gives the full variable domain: SAVISQKPSRDICQRGTSLTIQCQVDSQVTMMFWYRQQPGQSLTLIATANQGSEATYESGFVIDKFPISRPNLTFSTLTVSNMSPEDSSIYLCSDTLGYYGYTFGSGTRLTVV.

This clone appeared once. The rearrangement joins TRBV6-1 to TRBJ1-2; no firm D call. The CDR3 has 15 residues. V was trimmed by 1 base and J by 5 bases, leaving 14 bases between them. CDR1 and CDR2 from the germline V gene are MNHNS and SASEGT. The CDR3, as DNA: TGTGCCAGCAGTGAAGGGAACAGCTTTTTATATGGCTACACCTTC. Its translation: CASSEGNSFLYGYTF.

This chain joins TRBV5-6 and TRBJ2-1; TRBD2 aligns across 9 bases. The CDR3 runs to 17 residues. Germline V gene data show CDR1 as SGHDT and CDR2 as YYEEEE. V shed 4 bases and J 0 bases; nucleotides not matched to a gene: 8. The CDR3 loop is CASSQGLALSSYNEQFF. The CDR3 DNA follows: TGTGCCAGCAGCCAGGGACTAGCACTGAGCTCCTACAATGAGCAGTTCTTC.

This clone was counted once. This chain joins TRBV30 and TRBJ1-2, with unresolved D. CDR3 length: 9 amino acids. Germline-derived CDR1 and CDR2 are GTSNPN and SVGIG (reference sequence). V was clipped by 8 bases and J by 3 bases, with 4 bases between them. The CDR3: CAGHYGYTF. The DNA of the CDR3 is TGTGCCGGCCACTATGGCTACACCTTC.

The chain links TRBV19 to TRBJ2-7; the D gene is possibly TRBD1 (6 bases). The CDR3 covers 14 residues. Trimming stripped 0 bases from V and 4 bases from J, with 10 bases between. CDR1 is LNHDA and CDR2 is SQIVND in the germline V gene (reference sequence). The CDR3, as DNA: TGTGCCAGTAGTATAGAGACAGGTCCGTACGAGCAGTACTTC. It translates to CASSIETGPYEQYF.

CDR3 in amino acids: CASSQVKSIAASGANVLTF. In DNA, the CDR3 is TGCGCCAGCAGCCAAGTTAAGTCTATAGCGGCCTCTGGGGCCAACGTCCTGACTTTC. The chain couples TRBV4-1 to TRBJ2-6; tentative D call: TRBD2 (6 bases). The CDR3 has 19 residues. CDR1 and CDR2 from the germline V gene are MGHRA and YSYEKL. V lost 1 base, J lost 0 bases, and 16 bases lay in between.

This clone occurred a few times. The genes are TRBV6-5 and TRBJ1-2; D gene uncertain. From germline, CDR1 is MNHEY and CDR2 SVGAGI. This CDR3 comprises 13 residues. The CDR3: CAARGNGGYGYTF. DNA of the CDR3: TGTGCAGCTCGAGGGAACGGAGGCTATGGCTACACCTTC.

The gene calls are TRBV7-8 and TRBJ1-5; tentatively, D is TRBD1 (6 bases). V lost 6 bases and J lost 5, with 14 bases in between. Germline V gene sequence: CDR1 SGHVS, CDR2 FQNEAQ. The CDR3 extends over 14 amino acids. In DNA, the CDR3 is TGTGCCAGCAGGAGCCGGGACATCCATCAGCCCCAGCATTTT. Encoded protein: CASRSRDIHQPQHF.

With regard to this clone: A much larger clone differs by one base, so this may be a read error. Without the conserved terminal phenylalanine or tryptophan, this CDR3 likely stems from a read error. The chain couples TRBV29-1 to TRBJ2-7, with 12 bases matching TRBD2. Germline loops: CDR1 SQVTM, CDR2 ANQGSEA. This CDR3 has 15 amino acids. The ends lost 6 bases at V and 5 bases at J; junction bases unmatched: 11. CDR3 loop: CSVEGLAGGPNEQYL. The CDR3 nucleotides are TGCAGCGTGGAGGGTCTAGCGGGAGGGCCCAACGAGCAGTACCTC.

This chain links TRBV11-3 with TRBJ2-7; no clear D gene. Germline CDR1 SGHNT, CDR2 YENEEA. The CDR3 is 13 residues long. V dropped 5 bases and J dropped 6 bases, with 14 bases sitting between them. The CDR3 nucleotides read TGTGCCAGCAGCCCCGGGTGGAACCGCGAGCAGTACTTC. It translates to CASSPGWNREQYF.

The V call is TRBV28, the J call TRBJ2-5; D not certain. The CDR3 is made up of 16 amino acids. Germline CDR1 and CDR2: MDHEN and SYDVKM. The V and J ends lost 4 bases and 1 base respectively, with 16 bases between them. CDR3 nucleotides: TGTGCCAGCAGTTCCGGGCTATCGGCGGTCCAAGAGACCCAGTACTTC. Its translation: CASSSGLSAVQETQYF.

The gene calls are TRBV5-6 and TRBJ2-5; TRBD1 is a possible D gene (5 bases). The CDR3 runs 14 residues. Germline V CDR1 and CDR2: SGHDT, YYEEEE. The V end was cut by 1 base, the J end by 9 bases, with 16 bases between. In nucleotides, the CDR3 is TGTGCCAGCAGCTTGCAGCTGGGGCAATCGCCCCAGTACTTC. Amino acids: CASSLQLGQSPQYF.

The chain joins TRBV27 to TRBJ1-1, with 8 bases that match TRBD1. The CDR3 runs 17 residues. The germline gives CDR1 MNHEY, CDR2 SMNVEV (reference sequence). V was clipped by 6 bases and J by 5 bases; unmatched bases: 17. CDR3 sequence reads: CASSPLDRGGGKTEAFF. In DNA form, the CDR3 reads TGTGCCAGCAGCCCACTCGACAGGGGAGGTGGGAAGACTGAAGCTTTCTTT.

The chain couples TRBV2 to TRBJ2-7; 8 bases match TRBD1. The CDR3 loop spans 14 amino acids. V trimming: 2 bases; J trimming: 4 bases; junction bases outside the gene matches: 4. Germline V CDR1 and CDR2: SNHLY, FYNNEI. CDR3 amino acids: CASSEQGARYEQYF. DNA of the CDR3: TGTGCCAGCAGTGAACAGGGGGCGCGGTACGAGCAGTACTTC. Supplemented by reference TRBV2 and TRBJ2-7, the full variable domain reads EPEVTQTPSHQVTQMGQEVILRCVPISNHLYFYWYRQILGQKVEFLVSFYNNEISEKSEIFDDQFSVERPDGSNFTLKIRSTKLEDSAMYFCASSEQGARYEQYFGPGTRLTVT.

As DNA, the CDR3 is TGTGCCAGCAGTTTTCAGGGACTAGCGGGAGTTACCGGGGAGCTGTTTTTT. It translates to CASSFQGLAGVTGELFF. V usage is TRBV27 and J usage is TRBJ2-2; 14 bases align to TRBD2. The CDR3 is 17 residues long. V lost 3 bases to trimming and J lost 5 bases; unmatched junction nucleotides: 5. Germline CDR1 reads MNHEY; CDR2 reads SMNVEV (reference sequence).

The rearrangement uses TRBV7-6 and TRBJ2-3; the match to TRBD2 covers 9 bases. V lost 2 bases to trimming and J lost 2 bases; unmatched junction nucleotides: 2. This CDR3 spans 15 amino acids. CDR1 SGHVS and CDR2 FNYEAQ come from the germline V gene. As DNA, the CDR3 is TGTGCCAGCAGCTTACGCGGGAGGGTCACAGATACGCAGTATTTT. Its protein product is CASSLRGRVTDTQYF.

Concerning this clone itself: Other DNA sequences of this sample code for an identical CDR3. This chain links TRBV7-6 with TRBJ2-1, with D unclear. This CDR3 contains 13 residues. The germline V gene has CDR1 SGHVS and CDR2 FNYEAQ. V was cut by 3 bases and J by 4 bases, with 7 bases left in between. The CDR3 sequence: CASSFGRYNEQFF. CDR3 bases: TGTGCCAGCAGCTTCGGCAGGTACAATGAGCAGTTCTTC.

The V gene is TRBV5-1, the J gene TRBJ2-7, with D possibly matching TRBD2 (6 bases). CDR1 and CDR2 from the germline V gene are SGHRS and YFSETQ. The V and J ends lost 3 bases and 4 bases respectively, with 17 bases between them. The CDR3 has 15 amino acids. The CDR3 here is CASSSKPGLQYEQYF. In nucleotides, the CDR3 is TGCGCCAGCAGCTCGAAGCCGGGACTGCAATACGAGCAGTACTTC.

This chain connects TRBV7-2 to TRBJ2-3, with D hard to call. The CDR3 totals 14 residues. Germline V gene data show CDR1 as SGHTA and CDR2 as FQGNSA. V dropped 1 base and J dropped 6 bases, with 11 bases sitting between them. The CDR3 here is CASSLVAPVDTQYF. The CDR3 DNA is TGTGCCAGCAGCTTAGTAGCCCCGGTTGATACGCAGTATTTT.

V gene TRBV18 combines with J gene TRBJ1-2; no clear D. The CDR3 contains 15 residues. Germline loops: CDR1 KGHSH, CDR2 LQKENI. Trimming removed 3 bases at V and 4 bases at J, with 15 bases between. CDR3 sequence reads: CASSPPPPPGYGYTF. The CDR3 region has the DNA TGTGCCAGCTCACCTCCCCCACCGCCCGGCTATGGCTACACCTTC.

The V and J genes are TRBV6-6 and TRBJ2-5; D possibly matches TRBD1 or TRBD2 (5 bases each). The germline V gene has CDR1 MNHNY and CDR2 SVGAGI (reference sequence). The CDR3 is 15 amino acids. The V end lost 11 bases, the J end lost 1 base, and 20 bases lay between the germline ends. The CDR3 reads CASTRSRDRQETQYF. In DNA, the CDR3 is TGTGCCTCCACCCGCTCCAGGGACCGCCAAGAGACCCAGTACTTC.

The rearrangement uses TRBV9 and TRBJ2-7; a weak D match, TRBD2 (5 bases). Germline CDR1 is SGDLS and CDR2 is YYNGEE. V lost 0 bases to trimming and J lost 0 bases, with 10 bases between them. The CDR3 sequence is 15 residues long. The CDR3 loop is CASSVGVATSYEQYF. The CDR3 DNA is TGTGCCAGCAGCGTAGGGGTAGCGACCTCCTACGAGCAGTACTTC.

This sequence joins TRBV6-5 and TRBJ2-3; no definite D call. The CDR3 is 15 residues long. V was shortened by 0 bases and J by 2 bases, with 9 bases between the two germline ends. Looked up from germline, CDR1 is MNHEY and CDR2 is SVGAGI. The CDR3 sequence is CASSYSGVVTDTQYF. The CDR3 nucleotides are TGTGCCAGCAGTTACTCTGGGGTGGTCACAGATACGCAGTATTTT.

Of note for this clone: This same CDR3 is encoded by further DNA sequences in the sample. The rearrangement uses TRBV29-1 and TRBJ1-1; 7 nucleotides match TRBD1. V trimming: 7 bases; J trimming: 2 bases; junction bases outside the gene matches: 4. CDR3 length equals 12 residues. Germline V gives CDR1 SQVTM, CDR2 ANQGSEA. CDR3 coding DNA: TGCAGCGCCTACAGGGGCAACACTGAAGCTTTCTTT. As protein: CSAYRGNTEAFF.

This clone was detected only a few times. CDR3 bases: TGTGCCAGCAGCCAGGGGGCCACCTACGAGCAGTACTTC. It yields the protein CASSQGATYEQYF. The V and J genes are TRBV27 and TRBJ2-5; 8 bases map to TRBD1. The last part of the DNA fits TRBJ2-7 better; the J call may be wrong. CDR1 MNHEY and CDR2 SMNVEV come from the germline V gene (reference sequence). This CDR3 has 13 residues.

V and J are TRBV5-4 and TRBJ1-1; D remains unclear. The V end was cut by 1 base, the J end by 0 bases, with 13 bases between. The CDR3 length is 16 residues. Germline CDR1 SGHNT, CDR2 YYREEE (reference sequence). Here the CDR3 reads CASSLSVTSVNTEAFF. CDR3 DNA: TGTGCCAGCAGCTTGAGCGTGACATCGGTGAACACTGAAGCTTTCTTT.